A selection of T cell receptor beta chains follows, all from one sample in a study of T cell responses to AZD1222 COVID-19 vaccine. TCRdb's table, derived via immunoSEQ multiplex PCR, lists solely in-frame clones and lacks some. The sample includes over 120,000 clones, roughly 90% of them seen just once. The sequenced sample was peripheral blood, obtained 28 days after the second dose of the MenACWY control vaccine. These receptors were taken from an adult who received the MenACWY meningococcal vaccine as a control. Each CDR3 is given with its conserved first and last residue. Each record gives: D gene, V gene, CDR3 protein. A D gene is named only where the DNA matches it firmly.

NA,TRBV28,CASNSPGAEAFF
NA,TRBV11-3,CASSPRDILIYNEQFF
NA,TRBV6-5,CASSQGTTNEKLFF
NA,TRBV27,CASSLDRRAYEQYF
NA,TRBV15,CATSRRDGYNQPQHF
NA,TRBV20-1,CSAGGTTEAFF
NA,TRBV9,CASSPRGGEGNTEAFF
TRBD2,TRBV3-1/TRBV3-2,CASSLASGRNYNEQFF
NA,TRBV6-5,CASSIRREAFF
TRBD1,TRBV5-5,CASSPHLKSGTGRVGELFF
TRBD1,TRBV11-3,CASSLGQGFTGELFF
NA,TRBV11-3,CASSLHGGSGNTIYF
NA,TRBV7-8,CASSLELGQTNLDEQFF
TRBD1,TRBV7-3,CASSPGGQGKAFF
NA,TRBV7-6,CASSAQENTEAFF
NA,TRBV28,CASTDSYYEQYF
TRBD2,TRBV4-1,CASSEFSGRAIYEQYF
NA,TRBV18,CASSPFGTVEAFF
NA,TRBV11-1,CASSLAARRNTEAFF
NA,TRBV3-1/TRBV3-2,CASSQGTGLQYF
NA,TRBV7-3,CASSLRANEKLFF
TRBD1,TRBV24-1,CATSPRGRDEQYF
NA,TRBV30,CAWSDVAGELFF
NA,TRBV27,CASSPRGTNSPLHF
NA,TRBV4-3,CASSQTGASNYGYTF
TRBD1,TRBV10-2,CASTGTASEQYF
NA,TRBV12-3/TRBV12-4,CASSLDSPSEQFF
TRBD1,TRBV7-2,CASSRPGTGTKNIQYF
TRBD2,TRBV5-1,CASSLVPPSGGGHGELFF
TRBD2,TRBV19,CASSMRGGRSSYNEQFF
NA,TRBV7-2,CASSSGRNSYNEQFF
NA,TRBV7-2,CASSLRPGTGANVLTF
NA,TRBV18,CASSPMGPGLSSYEQYF
NA,TRBV2,CASMREINSPLHF
TRBD2,TRBV27,CASTLGGRVLNEQFF
NA,TRBV4-1,CASSQAGRGGEQYF
NA,TRBV29-1,CSVRLDSGANVLTF
NA,TRBV18,CASSPSQGYEQYF